The sequence of this TCR beta chain was determined in a study of cytomegalovirus exposure and HLA in healthy donors (dated by TCRdb to 2017 to 2019). About the study as a whole: The 550 to 750 repertoires of the first cohort and the roughly 120 validation repertoires were produced on the same platform, according to a later analysis. The study combined high-throughput TCR immunosequencing, statistical association of individual TCRs with disease status, and machine learning to predict cytomegalovirus infection status. Besides the first cohort of 500 to 700 subjects, a separate validation cohort made up of over a hundred different subjects was used. The study aimed to test whether cataloging public T cell receptors could reveal signatures of past pathogen exposure.

Points on this clone: Its cognate antigen has yet to be identified. No clone much larger than this one lies a single base away; base qualities are absent.

Donors formed part of the validation cohort, which comprised 120 subjects and was distinct from the first cohort of 666 subjects. Per the germline V gene (reference sequence), LNHNV is the CDR1 and YYDKDF is the CDR2. The CDR3 measures 16 amino acids from cysteine to phenylalanine. Only the CDR3 DNA is retained, 48 bases long and in frame from the first base. Between the V and J ends, shortened by 1 base and 0 bases respectively, the junction contains 7 bases. Study-level results and caveats: In vitro tests confirmed that three of the cytomegalovirus-associated TCR beta chains recognize cytomegalovirus antigens. The validation cohort had no HLA typing available for a later analysis, so co-occurrence within that cohort was assessed over all 120 or so repertoires. The classifier was reported to diagnose cytomegalovirus status with high specificity and sensitivity in both the original and validation cohorts. A total of fewer than 200 TCR beta chains were listed by the study as associated with cytomegalovirus. While some public TCRs were present in many individuals, most TCR sequences turned up only very rarely across donors. Subsequent analysis determined that TCRs grouped into clusters in the first cohort also showed a tendency toward co-occurrence across the approximately 120 validation repertoires, and roughly 95% of cluster scores exceeded 0. It was suggested by the authors that the approach could potentially be generalized to other disease states and immunological phenotypes.

The library was generated by the immunoSEQ multiplex PCR assay. As for how the authors treated the data: A statistical classification framework was built for diagnosing cytomegalovirus status from the catalog of TCR beta chain sequences. TCRdb took over this immuneACCESS table, retaining in-frame rearrangements with V and J assigned. Such tables are incomplete; in checked studies, under half of the missing clones stem from an unresolved V gene, and the remainder is unexplained. V, J and clone size reflect that table, while D and trimming were determined from the DNA. The sample includes around 170,000 clones, with 88% observed a single time. The ten biggest clones cover just under 3% of the sample.

The material sequenced was PBMCs. The chain is assembled from TRBV15 and TRBJ2-6; the D segment cannot be called with confidence. This clonotype was sampled from a man aged 18 to 29 in good health and CMV-seronegative. This receptor carries the CDR3 CATSRAGASGANVLTF. The nucleotides read TGTGCCACCAGCAGAGCTGGAGCCTCTGGGGCCAACGTCCTGACTTTC. This CDR3, with the reference TRBV15 and TRBJ2-6 proteins standing in past its ends, gives the full variable domain DAMVIQNPRYQVTQFGKPVTLSCSQTLNHNVMYWYQQKSSQAPKLLFHYYDKDFNNEADTPDNFQSRRPNTSFCFLDIRSPGLGDTAMYLCATSRAGASGANVLTFGAGSRLTVL.